The 21 T cell receptor beta chains in this list originate from one sample, sequenced in a study of yellow fever vaccine responses in identical twins. In TCRdb, the RT-PCR reads were re-called with MiXCR into one record per CDR3 protein. The data hold some 4,000 distinct CDR3 sequences, with 65% to 90% observed a single time. The starting material was T cells from blood (PBMCs), unsorted or a sorted subset (not recorded which), obtained before or after yellow fever vaccination (not recorded which). These receptors were taken from a woman younger than 35 who received the yellow fever vaccine.

The J gene is TRBJ2-2, the V gene TRBV28, with a possible D match to TRBD1 (5 bases). The ends were cut back, 7 bases at V and 7 bases at J, with 16 bases in the middle. This CDR3 spans 14 amino acids. Germline CDR1 MDHEN, CDR2 SYDVKM. CDR3 loop: CASKGQGRVGELFF. The CDR3 DNA sequence: TGTGCCAGCAAGGGGCAGGGTCGAGTCGGGGAGCTGTTTTTT. The variable domain in full, with the rest retrieved from reference TRBV28 and TRBJ2-2, is DVKVTQSSRYLVKRTGEKVFLECVQDMDHENMFWYRQDPGLGLRLIYFSYDVKMKEKGDIPEGYSVSREKKERFSLILESASTNQTSMYLCASKGQGRVGELFFGEGSRLTVL.

CDR3 coding DNA: TGTGCCAGTAGGGTGGGGTTGAATAAGCCCCAGCATTTT. Its translation is CASRVGLNKPQHF. J is TRBJ1-5 and V is TRBV19; D is ambiguous. Trimming cost V 6 bases and J 8 bases, with 14 bases left between them. The CDR3 covers 13 residues. Germline loops: CDR1 LNHDA, CDR2 SQIVND (reference sequence).

The chain combines TRBV18 with TRBJ2-5; D is ambiguous. V dropped 3 bases and J dropped 1 base, with 0 bases sitting between them. Germline V CDR1 and CDR2: KGHSH, LQKENI. This CDR3 has 11 amino acids. The CDR3 sequence: CASSPQETQYF. The CDR3, as DNA: TGTGCCAGCTCACCCCAAGAGACCCAGTACTTC.

This sequence joins TRBV11-3 and TRBJ2-7, with TRBD2 identical over 7 bases. This CDR3 has 15 residues. With V trimmed by 1 base and J by 3 bases, 6 bases remained unmatched. Germline lookup yields CDR1 SGHNT and CDR2 YENEEA. CDR3 loop: CASSLGGGKGYEQYF. CDR3 bases: TGTGCCAGCAGCTTAGGGGGAGGGAAAGGCTACGAGCAGTACTTC.

The chain has TRBV7-2 and TRBJ2-3; 8 bases are shared with TRBD2. J lost 3 bases, V lost 0 bases, and 11 bases had no gene match. Germline values: CDR1 SGHTA, CDR2 FQGNSA. The CDR3 has 18 amino acids. The CDR3 region has the DNA TGTGCCAGCAGCTTAGCTTCTGGGGCGGGGGGCAAGACAGATACGCAGTATTTT. It yields the protein CASSLASGAGGKTDTQYF.

The rearrangement joins TRBV4-2 to TRBJ2-7; perhaps TRBD2 as D (5 bases). Germline V gives CDR1 LGHNA, CDR2 YNFKEQ. This CDR3 spans 15 amino acids. V was pared by 0 bases and J by 6 bases, with 15 bases between. CDR3: CASSQDWGVVSEQYF. CDR3 nucleotides: TGTGCCAGCAGCCAAGATTGGGGAGTGGTTTCCGAGCAGTACTTC.

This chain uses TRBV18 with TRBJ1-2; D gene unclear. The length of the CDR3 is 13 residues. CDR1 and CDR2 from the germline V gene are KGHSH and LQKENI. The germline V and J ends were trimmed by 2 bases and 5 bases, with 9 bases remaining between them. CDR3 amino acids: CASSPGQVYGYTF. The CDR3 DNA sequence: TGTGCCAGCTCACCAGGGCAAGTTTATGGCTACACCTTC. Complete variable domain (other parts from reference TRBV18 and TRBJ1-2): NAGVMQNPRHLVRRRGQEARLRCSPMKGHSHVYWYRQLPEEGLKFMVYLQKENIIDESGMPKERFSAEFPKEGPSILRIQQVVRGDSAAYFCASSPGQVYGYTFGSGTRLTVV.

The chain is built from TRBV4-1 and TRBJ1-5; weak D call: TRBD1 (6 bases). The CDR3 totals 15 residues. The germline CDR1 and CDR2 sequences are MGHRA and YSYEKL. Trimming pared 3 bases from V and 6 bases from J, leaving 15 bases between. The CDR3 here is CASSQDPGGRQPQHF. The DNA for the CDR3 is TGCGCCAGCAGCCAGGACCCCGGGGGGCGTCAGCCCCAGCATTTT.

This sequence joins TRBV10-3 and TRBJ2-1; TRBD2 agrees at 7 bases. This CDR3 spans 14 amino acids. The germline V gene encodes CDR1 ENHRY and CDR2 SYGVKD. V shed 0 bases, J shed 5 bases, and the junction held 1 base outside the gene matches. CDR3 coding DNA: TGTGCCATCAGTGAGTCCGGGGGGAACAATGAGCAGTTCTTC. This codes for CAISESGGNNEQFF.

The chain joins TRBV12-3 or TRBV12-4 to TRBJ2-3; the D is unclear. The CDR3 covers 17 residues. V was shortened by 1 base and J by 0 bases, with 14 bases between the two germline ends. The CDR3 nucleotides read TGTGCCAGCAGTTTAGTACGGGCGAACACTAGCACAGATACGCAGTATTTT. This encodes CASSLVRANTSTDTQYF.

The chain has TRBV13 and TRBJ2-1, with 11 bases fitting TRBD2. V lost 5 bases and J lost 5; bases outside the gene matches: 8. In germline, CDR1 is PRHDT, CDR2 FYEKMQ (reference sequence). This CDR3 has 16 amino acids. The CDR3 DNA is TGTGCCAGCAGCCATACCGGGACTAGCGGAGACAATGAGCAGTTCTTC. It translates to CASSHTGTSGDNEQFF.

The V and J genes are TRBV20-1 and TRBJ2-7; tentatively, D is TRBD2 (5 bases). Trimming removed 6 bases from V and 0 bases from J, with 9 bases in between. CDR1 DFQATT and CDR2 SNEGSKA come from the germline V gene (reference sequence). This CDR3 has 12 residues. Here the CDR3 DNA reads TGCAGTGCGCAACGGGACTCCTACGAGCAGTACTTC. It is translated as CSAQRDSYEQYF.

DNA for the CDR3: TGTGCCAGCAGCTTGGGGGGAAGACAGGGCGAGCAGTACTTC. As protein: CASSLGGRQGEQYF. The rearrangement links TRBV5-8 to TRBJ2-7, with 7 positions matching TRBD1. J lost 6 bases, V lost 0 bases, and 6 bases had no gene match. This CDR3 contains 14 residues. Germline CDR1 and CDR2: SGHTS and YDEGEE.

This chain uses TRBV23-1 with TRBJ1-2; no reliable D call. TRBV23-1 qualifies as an ORF whose function is uncertain. This CDR3 is 12 amino acids long. Trimming removed 6 bases at V and 6 bases at J, with 11 bases between. CDR3 sequence reads: CASRTTFDGYTF. The CDR3 DNA reads TGCGCCAGCAGAACGACGTTTGATGGCTACACCTTC.

The chain is built from TRBV10-3 and TRBJ2-1, with D perhaps TRBD1 or TRBD2 (5 bases each). Germline lookup yields CDR1 ENHRY and CDR2 SYGVKD. V was cut by 6 bases and J by 0 bases, with 12 bases left in between. The CDR3 loop spans 15 amino acids. The CDR3 coding sequence is TGTGCCATCAGGGGGGTCCTGAGCTCCTACAATGAGCAGTTCTTC. Protein sequence: CAIRGVLSSYNEQFF.

The rearrangement uses TRBV12-3 or TRBV12-4 and TRBJ2-3, with TRBD2 matching over 8 bases. Trimming cost V 3 bases and J 5 bases; bases outside gene matches: 10. There are 16 residues in the CDR3. The CDR3 nucleotides are TGTGCCAGCAGTTTCCCCACCGGACTAGCAGTAGATACGCAGTATTTT. Protein sequence: CASSFPTGLAVDTQYF.

The chain combines TRBV18 with TRBJ2-7; D is perhaps TRBD1 (5 bases). There are 16 residues in the CDR3. The V end was cut by 3 bases, the J end by 5 bases, with 20 bases between. Germline V gene sequence: CDR1 KGHSH, CDR2 LQKENI. CDR3 residues: CASSPFTPVTVNEQYF. Written as DNA, the CDR3 is TGTGCCAGCTCACCGTTTACGCCAGTGACAGTCAACGAGCAGTACTTC. Filled out from reference TRBV18 and TRBJ2-7, the complete variable domain reads NAGVMQNPRHLVRRRGQEARLRCSPMKGHSHVYWYRQLPEEGLKFMVYLQKENIIDESGMPKERFSAEFPKEGPSILRIQQVVRGDSAAYFCASSPFTPVTVNEQYFGPGTRLTVT.

The chain couples TRBV29-1 to TRBJ2-7; 8 bases map to TRBD1. Trimming removed 5 bases from V and 6 bases from J; junction bases left unmatched: 0. Germline CDR1 reads SQVTM; CDR2 reads ANQGSEA. The CDR3 is made up of 10 amino acids. CDR3 loop: CSVTGGEQYF. The CDR3 nucleotides are TGCAGCGTTACAGGGGGCGAGCAGTACTTC.

This clonotype was seen a single time. The rearrangement joins TRBV4-1 to TRBJ2-5; 7 bases map to TRBD1. Germline trimming cut 2 bases from V and 5 bases from J; bases unmatched to any gene: 8. Germline V gene lookup returns CDR1 MGHRA and CDR2 YSYEKL. The CDR3 extends over 15 amino acids. CDR3 region: CASSQHDRDLETQYF. As DNA, the CDR3 is TGCGCCAGCAGCCAACACGACAGGGATCTTGAGACCCAGTACTTC.

The genes are TRBV29-1 and TRBJ1-1; possible D gene TRBD1, 6 bases. V lost 2 bases and J 4 bases, leaving 11 bases between the germline ends. Germline CDR1 reads SQVTM; CDR2 reads ANQGSEA. The CDR3 contains 13 residues. The CDR3 nucleotides read TGCAGCGTTGAAAGACAGGCGGGCACTGAAGCTTTCTTT. Translated: CSVERQAGTEAFF.

This clonotype appeared a single time. This sequence joins TRBV25-1 and TRBJ2-2; D perhaps matches TRBD1 (5 bases). Trimming stripped 5 bases from V and 6 bases from J, with 22 bases between. The germline V gene has CDR1 MGHDK and CDR2 SYGVNS. CDR3 size: 17 residues. The CDR3: CASSPPWSRVGAGELFF. For the CDR3, the DNA is TGTGCCAGCAGTCCCCCTTGGAGCAGGGTAGGAGCCGGGGAGCTGTTTTTT.